The entry below describes one T cell receptor beta chain. PCR amplification relied on 60 Vbeta primers (plus 13 Jbeta primers). TCRdb's copy holds only in-frame clones and misses some; the assay was immunoSEQ multiplex PCR. The sample consists of 200,000 to 250,000 clones, approximately 70% of them appearing once. The data belong to a study of cytomegalovirus exposure and HLA in healthy donors. There are 14 residues in the CDR3. The sequenced material came from PBMCs. The chain has TRBV21-1 and TRBJ1-1; TRBD1 is taken as the D call from the table, unchecked against the DNA. TRBV21-1 is listed as a pseudogene. The sequence was obtained from a woman younger than 45 in good health and CMV-seronegative. In nucleotides, the CDR3 is TGTGCCACCTACCCGGGACACCTTAAGAGGCAAGCTTTCTTT. It yields the protein CATYPGHLKRQAFF.